A selection of T cell receptor beta chains follows, all from one sample in a study of Graves' ophthalmopathy and Graves' hyperthyroidism. TCRdb analysed the multiplex PCR reads with MiXCR anew, one entry per CDR3 protein. The table has hundreds of thousands of distinct CDR3 sequences, around 42% seen once. Sequenced material: peripheral blood. These receptors all stem from an adult man with Graves' ophthalmopathy. The CDR3 runs from the conserved cysteine through the conserved F or W. Size is omitted from some rows. Given values are once, few, many or a class for expanded clones.

clone_size j_call v_call cdr3_aa
. TRBJ1-6 TRBV9 CASSPGQGGNPPLHF
. TRBJ2-2 TRBV24-1 CATSDLEGRELFF
many TRBJ1-2 TRBV7-9 CASSVQQGDGYTF
. TRBJ2-6 TRBV10-3 CAISEGGGASGANVLTF
. TRBJ1-2 TRBV10-3 CAISDLGTGVDGYTF
. TRBJ1-2 TRBV5-1 CASSTGQGGYGYTF
. TRBJ1-2 TRBV5-1 CASSSEVGIDGYTF
. TRBJ1-4 TRBV5-1 CASGRGTGDEKLFF
few TRBJ1-2 TRBV29-1 CSVPDHYGYTF
few TRBJ2-6 TRBV11-2 CASSPGQGRPGANVLTF
few TRBJ1-5 TRBV12-3/TRBV12-4 CASRSSSNQPQHF
few TRBJ1-1 TRBV10-2 CASSKDRGTEAFF
. TRBJ1-1 TRBV7-9 CASSLHALGTGTEAFF
many TRBJ2-7 TRBV15 CATSRERTDYEQYF
. TRBJ1-5 TRBV7-9 CASSHVSGTPNQPQHF
few TRBJ1-2 TRBV20-1 CSARPGQGESGYTF
many TRBJ2-7 TRBV10-3 CAISESLASDEQYF
few TRBJ2-7 TRBV27 CASSPEGYYEQYF
many TRBJ2-7 TRBV10-3 CAISGPDYEQYF
. TRBJ2-2 TRBV28 CASSLATGGNGELFF
few TRBJ2-7 TRBV6-5 CASSENLGLYEQYF
few TRBJ2-5 TRBV9 CASSVAGGRQETQYF
. TRBJ1-5 TRBV9 CASSVTDSNQPQHF
few TRBJ2-7 TRBV20-1 CSARDRAGSGEQYF